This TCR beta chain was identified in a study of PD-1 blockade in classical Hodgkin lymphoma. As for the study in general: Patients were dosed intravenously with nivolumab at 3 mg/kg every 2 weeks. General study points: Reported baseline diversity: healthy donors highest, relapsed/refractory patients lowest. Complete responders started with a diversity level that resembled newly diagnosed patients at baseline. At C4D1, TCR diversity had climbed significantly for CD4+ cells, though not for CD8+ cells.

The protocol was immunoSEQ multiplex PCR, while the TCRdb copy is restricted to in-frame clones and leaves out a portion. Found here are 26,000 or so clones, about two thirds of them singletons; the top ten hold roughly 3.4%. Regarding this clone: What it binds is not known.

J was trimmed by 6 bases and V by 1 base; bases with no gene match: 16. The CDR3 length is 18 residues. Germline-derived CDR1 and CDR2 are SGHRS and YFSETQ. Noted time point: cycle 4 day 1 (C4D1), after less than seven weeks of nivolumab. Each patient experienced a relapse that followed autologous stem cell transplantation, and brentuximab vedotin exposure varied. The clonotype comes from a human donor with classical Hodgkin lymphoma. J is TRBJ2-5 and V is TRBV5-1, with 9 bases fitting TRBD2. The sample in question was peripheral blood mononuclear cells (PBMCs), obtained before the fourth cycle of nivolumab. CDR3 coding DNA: TGCGCCAGCAGCTTGAGCATTTCAGGTAGCGGGAGTACGAAGACCCAGTACTTC. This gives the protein CASSLSISGSGSTKTQYF.